Ten or more counts support the clone carrying this T cell receptor (beta chain). Its specificity is unknown. This sample stems from a study of identical twins. The CDR3 length is 15 residues. Trimming at V came to 5 bases and at J to 6 bases, leaving 9 bases not matched to a gene. All donors comprised healthy Caucasians. Study results and caveats: Beta out-of-frame sequences showed weaker excess sharing between twins. Researchers reported excess low generation probability among twin-shared out-of-frame alpha sequences.

One entry per CDR3 protein, called by TCRdb with MiXCR from the 5' RACE reads. The table has some 100,000 distinct CDR3 sequences, 5.9% seen once. J is TRBJ2-1 and V is TRBV12-3 or TRBV12-4; 8 bases fit TRBD2. The sequenced material came from memory T cells sorted from blood. This clonotype was sampled from a woman aged 45-65 years in good health. CDR3 amino acids: CASSPDLAGGNEQFF. CDR3 bases: TGTGCCAGCAGTCCCGATCTTGCGGGAGGCAATGAGCAGTTCTTC.